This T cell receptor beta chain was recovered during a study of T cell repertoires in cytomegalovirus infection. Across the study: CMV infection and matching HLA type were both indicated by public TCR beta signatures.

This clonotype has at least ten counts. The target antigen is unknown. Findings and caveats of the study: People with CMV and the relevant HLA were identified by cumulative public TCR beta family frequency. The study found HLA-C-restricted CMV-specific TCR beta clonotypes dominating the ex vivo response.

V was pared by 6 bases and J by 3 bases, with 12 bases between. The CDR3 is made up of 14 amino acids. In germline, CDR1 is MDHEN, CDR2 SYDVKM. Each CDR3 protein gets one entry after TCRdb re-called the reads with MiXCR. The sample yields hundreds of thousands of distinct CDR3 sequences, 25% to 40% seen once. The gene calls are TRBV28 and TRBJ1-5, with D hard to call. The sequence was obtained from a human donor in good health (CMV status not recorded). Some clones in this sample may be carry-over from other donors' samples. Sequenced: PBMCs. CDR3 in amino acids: CASSPVGNNQPQHF. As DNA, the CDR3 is TGTGCCAGCAGCCCCGTGGGGAACAATCAGCCCCAGCATTTT.